Listed here are 3 T cell receptor beta chains from one sample, sequenced in a study of PD-L1 blockade in urothelial cancer. Repertoires were generated with immunoSEQ multiplex PCR, while TCRdb's copy carries only in-frame clones and drops some. The sample includes 25,000 to 30,000 clones, roughly 80% of them seen just once. The specimen was PBMCs, collected around atezolizumab (anti-PD-L1) treatment. These receptors were obtained from a man aged 45-65 years with urothelial cancer.

The chain couples TRBV6-6 to TRBJ2-3, with a tentative D call TRBD2 (7 bases). This CDR3 region has 14 residues. Germline CDR1 MNHNY, CDR2 SVGAGI (reference sequence). V dropped 7 bases and J dropped 7 bases, with 18 bases sitting between them. CDR3 sequence: CASIDRGGVNTQYF. CDR3 nucleotide sequence: TGTGCCAGCATCGATCGAGGGGGGGTAAATACGCAGTATTTT.

The chain has TRBV7-8 and TRBJ1-1; 9 nucleotides line up with TRBD1. The germline V gene has CDR1 SGHVS and CDR2 FQNEAQ. Trimming at V came to 5 bases and at J to 6 bases, leaving 7 bases not matched to a gene. The CDR3 runs 14 residues. In DNA form, the CDR3 reads TGTGCCAGCAGCGTACAGGGGGCGCGGGCTGAAGCTTTCTTT. Amino acids: CASSVQGARAEAFF.

J is TRBJ1-2 and V is TRBV9; TRBD1 matches 8 bases. Germline V gives CDR1 SGDLS, CDR2 YYNGEE. The CDR3 runs 14 residues. The V gene end was trimmed by 0 bases and the J gene end by 12 bases; junction bases not matched to a gene: 10. CDR3 sequence: CASSVAAGQVPNTF. The CDR3 nucleotides are TGTGCCAGCAGCGTAGCTGCGGGACAGGTTCCTAACACCTTC.